This is a list of T cell receptor beta chains from one sample in a study of cytomegalovirus exposure and HLA in healthy donors. Sequencing was performed with immunoSEQ multiplex PCR; in TCRdb, only in-frame clones are kept and a portion is missing. The table records roughly 100,000 clones, around 85% of them present only once. Sequencing was performed on PBMCs. These receptors came from a man aged 30 to 39 in good health and CMV-seropositive. Both conserved end residues are part of each CDR3. The order of the fields is J gene, V gene, D gene, clone size, CDR3 protein, CDR3 DNA. The D gene is left open where the match is weak. Where a row states a size, it is once, few, many or the class of an expanded clone; other rows omit it.

>TRBJ2-7|TRBV5-1|NA|NA
CASSLVGGPYEQYF
TGCGCCAGCAGCTTGGTCGGGGGTCCCTACGAGCAGTACTTC
>TRBJ2-5|TRBV18|TRBD1|NA
CASSSSRQGSETQYF
TGTGCCAGCTCATCCTCGCGACAGGGGTCGGAGACCCAGTACTTC
>TRBJ1-1|TRBV9|NA|NA
CASSVDDSMNTEAFF
TGTGCCAGCAGCGTCGACGACAGCATGAACACTGAAGCTTTCTTT
>TRBJ2-7|TRBV5-6|TRBD2|NA
CASSSRTSGGREQYF
TGTGCCAGCAGTTCTCGGACTAGCGGGGGGCGGGAGCAGTACTTC
>TRBJ1-2|TRBV4-1|NA|NA
CASSPSSAPNYGYTF
TGCGCCAGCAGCCCAAGCAGCGCCCCTAACTATGGCTACACCTTC
>TRBJ2-7|TRBV4-2|TRBD1|NA
CASSQVVGGSYEQYF
TGTGCCAGCAGCCAAGTAGTAGGGGGCTCGTACGAGCAGTACTTC
>TRBJ1-1|TRBV29-1|NA|NA
CSVGKGSDTEAFF
TGCAGCGTCGGGAAGGGATCAGACACTGAAGCTTTCTTT
>TRBJ1-1|TRBV5-5|TRBD1|NA
CASSSGTGGFSEAFF
TGTGCCAGCAGCTCCGGGACAGGGGGCTTTAGCGAAGCTTTCTTT
>TRBJ1-2|TRBV5-4|TRBD1|NA
CAGSWPETGSRGYTF
TGTGCCGGCAGCTGGCCCGAGACAGGGAGTAGGGGCTACACCTTC
>TRBJ2-5|TRBV5-1|NA|NA
CASSPLGYQETQYF
TGCGCCAGCAGCCCTTTGGGCTATCAAGAGACCCAGTACTTC
>TRBJ1-2|TRBV5-1|TRBD1|NA
CASSLGTGGDGYTF
TGCGCCAGCAGCTTGGGGACAGGGGGCGATGGCTACACCTTC
>TRBJ2-2|TRBV25-1|TRBD1|NA
CASRVQGAGELFF
TGTGCCAGCAGAGTACAGGGGGCCGGGGAGCTGTTTTTT
>TRBJ2-7|TRBV27|NA|once
CASSSVGGAGEQYF
TGTGCCAGCAGTTCGGTTGGGGGGGCCGGCGAGCAGTACTTC
>TRBJ2-3|TRBV18|TRBD2|NA
CASSPLGLAGTTDTQYF
TGTGCCAGCTCACCTTTGGGACTAGCGGGTACCACAGATACGCAGTATTTT
>TRBJ1-6|TRBV11-2|NA|NA
CASSFGGGSPLHF
TGTGCCAGCAGCTTCGGAGGTGGGTCACCCCTCCACTTT
>TRBJ2-2|TRBV6-4|NA|NA
CASSESLETGELFF
TGTGCCAGCAGTGAGAGCCTAGAAACCGGGGAGCTGTTTTTT
>TRBJ2-6|TRBV19|NA|once
CASSSYTLLGANVLTF
TGTGCCAGTAGTTCTTACACCCTTCTTGGGGCCAACGTCCTGACTTTC
>TRBJ1-2|TRBV28|NA|few
CASSFGGPDYGYTF
TGTGCCAGCAGTTTCGGGGGACCCGATTATGGCTACACCTTC
>TRBJ1-5|TRBV6-6|NA|medium-sized
CASRPRTRQPQHF
TGTGCCAGCAGACCCCGCACCCGGCAGCCCCAGCATTTT
>TRBJ1-1|TRBV29-1|NA|NA
CSVFFTEAFF
TGCAGCGTGTTCTTCACTGAAGCTTTCTTT
>TRBJ2-7|TRBV9|TRBD1|NA
CASSPGQGLLREQYF
TGTGCCAGCAGTCCCGGACAGGGCCTTCTGAGGGAGCAGTACTTC
>TRBJ1-1|TRBV7-3|NA|NA
CASSLVESTEAFF
TGTGCCAGCAGCTTGGTCGAGAGCACTGAAGCTTTCTTT
>TRBJ1-5|TRBV2|TRBD1|few
CASSEGIRDRRSNQPQHF
TGTGCCAGCAGTGAAGGAATCCGGGACAGGAGGAGCAATCAGCCCCAGCATTTT
>TRBJ1-1|TRBV2|NA|NA
CASSERGNTEAFF
TGTGCCAGCAGTGAACGCGGAAACACTGAAGCTTTCTTT